Sequencing of this T cell receptor beta chain was carried out in a study of blood T cell repertoires in COVID-19. For the study at large: The origin of the acute and convalescent COVID-19 samples was the United States, Italy and Spain. PBMCs, B-cell-depleted T cells, or T cells were the source of the cDNA or gDNA that made up the material.

Under the authors' procedure: Amplification of reference gene primers provided the estimated nucleated cell counts. Clones were read by immunoSEQ multiplex PCR, and TCRdb kept only the in-frame ones, dropping some. For V, J and clone size, that table is used; D and trimming come from the DNA. Of about 210,000 clones in the sample, approximately 86% were seen once. The CDR3 length is 13 residues. Trimming shortened V by 6 bases and J by 4 bases, and 13 bases separated the two germline ends. From germline, CDR1 is MDHEN and CDR2 SYDVKM. This TCR was sampled from a man between 35 and 55 years old with acute or convalescent COVID-19. V and J are TRBV28 and TRBJ2-7, with D uncertain. The source material was peripheral blood. In nucleotides, the CDR3 is TGTGCCAGCAGCCCTCAGGCCTATTACGAGCAGTACTTC. Translating gives CASSPQAYYEQYF.